Presented here are 10 T cell receptor beta chains from one specimen sequenced in a study of cytomegalovirus exposure and HLA in healthy donors. Researchers ran the PCR with 60 Vbeta and 13 Jbeta primers. TCRdb keeps only in-frame clones here, not all; method: immunoSEQ multiplex PCR. Across about 160,000 clones, the top ten clones capture over 1% of the sample. The sequenced sample consisted of PBMCs. Receptors were obtained from a woman aged 60 to 75 in good health and CMV-seronegative.

This rearrangement joins TRBV7-9 to TRBJ2-7, with 8 bases fitting TRBD1. This CDR3 contains 17 residues. Looked up from germline, CDR1 is SEHNR and CDR2 is FQNEAQ (reference sequence). J was trimmed by 1 base and V by 5 bases; bases with no gene match: 13. CDR3 in amino acids: CASSAGQGGISSYEQYF. The CDR3 nucleotides read TGTGCCAGCAGCGCCGGACAGGGTGGGATTTCTTCCTACGAGCAGTACTTC.

The chain combines TRBV5-8 with TRBJ2-1; 7 bases are a match to TRBD1. Per the germline V gene, CDR1 is SGHTS and CDR2 is YDEGEE. Trimming removed 1 base from V and 0 bases from J; junction bases left unmatched: 7. This CDR3 contains 17 residues. In DNA form, the CDR3 reads TGTGCCAGCAGCTTGTTCTCGGGGACAGACTCCTACAATGAGCAGTTCTTC. Translated: CASSLFSGTDSYNEQFF.

The V gene is TRBV7-6, the J gene TRBJ1-2; 7 bases fit TRBD1. Germline trimming cut 5 bases from V and 4 bases from J; bases unmatched to any gene: 7. The CDR3 has 14 amino acids. In germline, CDR1 is SGHVS, CDR2 FNYEAQ. The CDR3 DNA sequence: TGTGCCAGCAGCCCCCGACAGGGAACCTATGGCTACACCTTC. It yields the protein CASSPRQGTYGYTF.

The chain joins TRBV5-1 to TRBJ2-6, with D tentatively TRBD1 (5 bases). Germline V gene data show CDR1 as SGHRS and CDR2 as YFSETQ. V dropped 1 base and J dropped 0 bases, with 11 bases sitting between them. The CDR3 is made up of 17 amino acids. CDR3 DNA sequence: TGCGCCAGCAGCTTGAGACAGTTCTTCTCTGGGGCCAACGTCCTGACTTTC. The encoded protein is CASSLRQFFSGANVLTF.

This chain joins TRBV6-6 and TRBJ2-3; no definite D call. V lost 10 bases, J lost 5 bases, and 13 bases lay in between. The CDR3 extends over 12 amino acids. Germline CDR1 reads MNHNY; CDR2 reads SVGAGI (reference sequence). The CDR3 reads CATSSVIDTQYF. The CDR3 bases are TGTGCCACCTCCTCGGTAATAGATACGCAGTATTTT.

This rearrangement joins TRBV2 to TRBJ2-1; D unclear. Germline-derived CDR1 and CDR2 are SNHLY and FYNNEI. The germline V and J ends were trimmed by 6 bases and 7 bases, with 10 bases remaining between them. The CDR3 extends over 12 amino acids. The CDR3, as DNA: TGTGCCAGCAGACTTCCGTTGAATGAGCAGTTCTTC. This gives the protein CASRLPLNEQFF.

The V gene is TRBV7-9, the J gene TRBJ2-7, with TRBD1 matching over 7 bases. The CDR3 covers 14 residues. V was clipped by 8 bases and J by 0 bases; unmatched bases: 7. Germline V gene data show CDR1 as SEHNR and CDR2 as FQNEAQ (reference sequence). The CDR3 protein is CASLPRGSSYEQYF. CDR3 in DNA: TGTGCCAGCCTGCCCAGGGGGAGCTCCTACGAGCAGTACTTC.

The chain carries TRBV4-2 and TRBJ1-1; D unclear. Germline CDR1 LGHNA, CDR2 YNFKEQ. V lost 4 bases to trimming and J lost 9 bases, with 21 bases between them. The CDR3 contains 15 residues. DNA for the CDR3: TGTGCCAGCAGCCTACGGTCCACTGGAGAGGTTAAAGCTTTCTTT. The encoded protein is CASSLRSTGEVKAFF.

The DNA for the CDR3 is TGCAGCGTTGGGACTAGCGGGGGGGCCGGGACCCAGTACTTC. Translating gives CSVGTSGGAGTQYF. V and J are TRBV29-1 and TRBJ2-5; 15 bases fit TRBD2. Germline values: CDR1 SQVTM, CDR2 ANQGSEA. Unmatched junction bases numbered 4, after V lost 4 bases and J lost 7 bases. CDR3 length: 14 residues.

The J gene is TRBJ2-7, the V gene TRBV15; 8 bases are a match to TRBD1. The CDR3 length is 18 residues. Unmatched junction bases numbered 11, after V lost 1 base and J lost 0 bases. Germline loops: CDR1 LNHNV, CDR2 YYDKDF (reference sequence). The DNA for the CDR3 is TGTGCCACCAGCAGAGGGGGACCCAGACAGGGGAGCTCCTACGAGCAGTACTTC. It specifies CATSRGGPRQGSSYEQYF.